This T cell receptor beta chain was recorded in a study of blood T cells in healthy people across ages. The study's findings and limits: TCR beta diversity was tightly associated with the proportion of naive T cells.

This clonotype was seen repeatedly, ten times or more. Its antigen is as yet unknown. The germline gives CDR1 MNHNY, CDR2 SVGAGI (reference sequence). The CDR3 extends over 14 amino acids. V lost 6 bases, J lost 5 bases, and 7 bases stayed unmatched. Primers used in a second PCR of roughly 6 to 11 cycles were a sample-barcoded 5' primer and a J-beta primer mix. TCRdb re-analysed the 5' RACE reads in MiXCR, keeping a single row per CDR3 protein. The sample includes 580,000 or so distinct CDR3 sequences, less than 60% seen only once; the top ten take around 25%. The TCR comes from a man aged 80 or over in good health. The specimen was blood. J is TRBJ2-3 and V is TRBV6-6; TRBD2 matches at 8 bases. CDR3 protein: CASSPSSGKDTQYF. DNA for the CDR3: TGTGCCAGCAGCCCCAGTAGCGGGAAAGATACGCAGTATTTT.